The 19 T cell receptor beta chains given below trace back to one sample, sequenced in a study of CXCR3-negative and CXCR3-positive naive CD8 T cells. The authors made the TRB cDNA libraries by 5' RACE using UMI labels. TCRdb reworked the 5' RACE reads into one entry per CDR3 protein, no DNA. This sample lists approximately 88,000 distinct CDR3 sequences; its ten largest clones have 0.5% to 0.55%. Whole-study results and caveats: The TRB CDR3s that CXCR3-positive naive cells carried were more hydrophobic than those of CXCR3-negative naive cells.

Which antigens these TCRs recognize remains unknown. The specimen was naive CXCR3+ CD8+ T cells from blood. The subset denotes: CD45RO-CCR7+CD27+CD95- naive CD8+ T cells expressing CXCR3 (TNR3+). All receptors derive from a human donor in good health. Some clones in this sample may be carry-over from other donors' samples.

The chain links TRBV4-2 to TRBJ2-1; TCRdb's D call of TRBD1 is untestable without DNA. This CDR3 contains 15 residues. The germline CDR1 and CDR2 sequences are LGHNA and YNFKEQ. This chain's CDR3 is CASSQDPGQRNEQFF.

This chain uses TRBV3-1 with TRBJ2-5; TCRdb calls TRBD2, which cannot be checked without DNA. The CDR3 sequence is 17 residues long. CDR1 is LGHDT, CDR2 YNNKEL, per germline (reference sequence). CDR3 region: CASSQERRGQGKETQYF.

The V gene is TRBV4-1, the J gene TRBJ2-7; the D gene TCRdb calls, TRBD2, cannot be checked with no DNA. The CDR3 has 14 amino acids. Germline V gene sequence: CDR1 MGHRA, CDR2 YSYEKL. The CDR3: CASDDGLAGDEQYF.

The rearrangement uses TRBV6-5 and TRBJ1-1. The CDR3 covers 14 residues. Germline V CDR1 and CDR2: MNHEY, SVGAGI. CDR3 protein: CASTWGTLNTEAFF.

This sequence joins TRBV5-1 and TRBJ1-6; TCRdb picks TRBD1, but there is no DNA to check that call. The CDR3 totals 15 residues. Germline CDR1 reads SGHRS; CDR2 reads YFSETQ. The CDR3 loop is CASSSAGGSSSPLHF.

The CDR3: CASSPRVIDTQYF. The V and J genes are TRBV27 and TRBJ2-3. The CDR3 is made up of 13 amino acids. Germline V CDR1 and CDR2: MNHEY, SMNVEV (reference sequence).

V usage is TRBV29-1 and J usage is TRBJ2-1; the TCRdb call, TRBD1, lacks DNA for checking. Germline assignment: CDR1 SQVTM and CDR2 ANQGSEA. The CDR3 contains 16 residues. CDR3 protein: CSVEEVGQGAWNEQFF.

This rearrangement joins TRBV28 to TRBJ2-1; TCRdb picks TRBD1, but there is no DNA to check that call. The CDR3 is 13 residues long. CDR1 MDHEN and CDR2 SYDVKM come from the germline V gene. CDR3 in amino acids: CASSLAGTDEQFF.

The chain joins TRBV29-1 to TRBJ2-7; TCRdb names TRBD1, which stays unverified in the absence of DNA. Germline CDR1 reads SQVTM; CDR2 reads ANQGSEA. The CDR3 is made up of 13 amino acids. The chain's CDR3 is CSAEGQGGYEQYF.

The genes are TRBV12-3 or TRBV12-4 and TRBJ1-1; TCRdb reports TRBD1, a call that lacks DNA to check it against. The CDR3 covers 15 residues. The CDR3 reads CASRKRQGMNTEAFF.

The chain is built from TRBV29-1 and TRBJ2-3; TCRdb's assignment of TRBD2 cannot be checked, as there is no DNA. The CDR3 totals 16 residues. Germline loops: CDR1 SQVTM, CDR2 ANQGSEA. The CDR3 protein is CSVEHQAGYSTDTQYF.

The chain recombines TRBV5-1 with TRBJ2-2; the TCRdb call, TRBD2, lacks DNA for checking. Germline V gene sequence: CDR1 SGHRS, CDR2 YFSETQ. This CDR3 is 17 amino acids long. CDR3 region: CASSYRLAGDMTGELFF. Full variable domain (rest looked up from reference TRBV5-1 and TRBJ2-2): KAGVTQTPRYLIKTRGQQVTLSCSPISGHRSVSWYQQTPGQGLQFLFEYFSETQRNKGNFPGRFSGRQFSNSRSEMNVSTLELGDSALYLCASSYRLAGDMTGELFFGEGSRLTVL.

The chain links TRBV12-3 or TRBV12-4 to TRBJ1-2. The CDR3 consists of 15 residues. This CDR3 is CATRLGPRADDGYTF.

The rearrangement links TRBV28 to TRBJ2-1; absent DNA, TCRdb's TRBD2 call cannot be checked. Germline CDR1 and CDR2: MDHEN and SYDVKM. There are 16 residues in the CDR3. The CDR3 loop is CASRIRTSGLYNEQFF.

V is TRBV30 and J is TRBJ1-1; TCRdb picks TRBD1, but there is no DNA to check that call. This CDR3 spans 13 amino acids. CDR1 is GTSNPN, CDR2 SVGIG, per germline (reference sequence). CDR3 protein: CAWSRTQNTEAFF.

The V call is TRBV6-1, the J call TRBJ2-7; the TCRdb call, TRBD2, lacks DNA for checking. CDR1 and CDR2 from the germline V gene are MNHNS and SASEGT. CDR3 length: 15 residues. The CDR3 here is CASIVGLAGGGEQYF.

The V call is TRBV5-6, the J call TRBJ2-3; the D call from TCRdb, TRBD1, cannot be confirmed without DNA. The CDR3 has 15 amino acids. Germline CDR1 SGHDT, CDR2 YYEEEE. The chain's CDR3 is CASSTTLEGHGTQYF.

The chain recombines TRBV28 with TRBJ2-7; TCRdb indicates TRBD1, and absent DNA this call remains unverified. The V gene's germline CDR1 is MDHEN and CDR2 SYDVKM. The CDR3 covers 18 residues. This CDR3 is CASIPKESRGVTAYEQYF. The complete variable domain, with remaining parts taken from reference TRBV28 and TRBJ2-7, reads DVKVTQSSRYLVKRTGEKVFLECVQDMDHENMFWYRQDPGLGLRLIYFSYDVKMKEKGDIPEGYSVSREKKERFSLILESASTNQTSMYLCASIPKESRGVTAYEQYFGPGTRLTVT.

CDR3 sequence reads: CASSLSGYSSYEQYF. J is TRBJ2-7 and V is TRBV7-2. Germline CDR1 is SGHTA and CDR2 is FQGNSA. This CDR3 region has 15 residues. Using reference TRBV7-2 and TRBJ2-7 for the parts outside the CDR3, the full variable domain is GAGVSQSPSNKVTEKGKDVELRCDPISGHTALYWYRQSLGQGLEFLIYFQGNSAPDKSGLPSDRFSAERTGGSVSTLTIQRTQQEDSAVYLCASSLSGYSSYEQYFGPGTRLTVT.